This TCR beta chain was identified during a study of T cells in Graves' hyperthyroidism and ophthalmopathy. The CDR3 has 14 amino acids. Looked up from germline, CDR1 is MNHNS and CDR2 is SASEGT. Deletions cut 7 bases from V and 10 bases from J, with 22 bases between. TCR beta CDR3 sequences were amplified from RNA transcripts. The primer set for the first-round RT-PCR of the TCR CDR3 was HTBI. TCRdb recomputed calls from the multiplex PCR reads with MiXCR, one row per CDR3 protein. The sample shows about 640,000 distinct CDR3 sequences, 20% to 25% of them seen only once. This clonotype has at least ten counts.

Sequences were obtained from blood. This clonotype was sampled from a man in his thirties or forties with Graves' ophthalmopathy. V usage is TRBV6-1 and J usage is TRBJ1-1; D not certain. This chain's CDR3 is CASTSLGSLAGAFF. CDR3 nucleotide sequence: TGTGCCAGCACCTCCTTAGGAAGCTTGGCTGGAGCTTTCTTT.